Included here is one T cell receptor beta chain sequence, with context. The data derive from a study of graft-versus-host responses after intestinal transplantation. Some clones are missing from TCRdb's copy, which holds only in-frame ones; the method was immunoSEQ multiplex PCR. Of about 97,000 clones in the sample, 90% were seen once. CDR3 length equals 18 residues. After removal of 3 bases from V and 0 bases from J, the junction contained 13 bases not matched to a gene. Germline assignment: CDR1 MDHEN and CDR2 SYDVKM. This sample comprised PBMCs, obtained roughly 68 weeks after intestinal transplant. This TCR derives from a human patient who received an intestinal transplant, so some T cells may come from the graft donor. This chain joins TRBV28 and TRBJ1-2; 7 positions match TRBD1. In DNA form, the CDR3 reads TGTGCCAGCAGTTTTCACCCTGCCCACACAGGGGCTAACTATGGCTACACCTTC. It is translated as CASSFHPAHTGANYGYTF.